A selection of T cell receptor beta chains follows, all from one sample in a study of T cells in tuberculosis. The method was immunoSEQ multiplex PCR; TCRdb's version includes in-frame clones alone and lacks a portion of them. The table shows 80,000 to 100,000 clones, with roughly 93% occurring only once. Sequenced: CD1b-GMM tetramer-negative cells sorted from PBMCs. The receptors here all came from an adult woman with latent tuberculosis. Each CDR3 is given with its conserved first and last residue. The order of the fields is V gene, CDR3 length, CDR3 protein.

TRBV5-4 13 CASRRVENSPLHF
TRBV10-2 12 CASSDGGQPQHF
TRBV4-1 15 CASGPRDRGSNTQYF
TRBV2 15 CAGLRDRGYNEKLFF
TRBV15 16 CATSRDPGTPPNEQFF
TRBV5-1 17 CASRFTSLAGGSDTQYF
TRBV19 16 CASSPWTGAGTGELFF
TRBV5-1 13 CASSTGQNTEAFF
TRBV5-1 13 CASSAQGEQPQHF
TRBV19 12 CASSTTAGGYTF
TRBV4-1 15 CASSQAERGGHGYTF
TRBV7-2 18 CASSIQTSSGGVQYEQYF
TRBV15 16 CATSSKQGAGANVLTF
TRBV9 14 CASRRDKNTGELFF
TRBV19 15 CASSMGAVGLDIQYF
TRBV5-1 15 CASSLAGGSGTEAFF
TRBV25-1 16 CASITTHRDSGNTIYF
TRBV11-2 16 CASSKAGHANTGELFF
TRBV7-6 15 CASSPTRSSYNEQFF
TRBV30 15 CAWKPQGTGANVLTF
TRBV5-1 15 CASSLFGVTNEKLFF
TRBV5-1 18 CASSPTSGTLGWLDTQYF
TRBV6-6 14 CASSYSKGAGGYTF
TRBV2 12 CASSDGPDTQYF
TRBV5-8 14 CASSARDSPYEQYF
TRBV6-6 12 CASKHSLYGYTF